Below are 14 T cell receptor beta chains sequenced from a single sample in a study of T cells after yellow fever vaccination. In TCRdb, the 5' RACE reads were re-called with MiXCR into one record per CDR3 protein. The sample contains hundreds of thousands of distinct CDR3 sequences, 4.1% of which appear only once. The sample was PBMCs, taken 5 days after the yellow fever booster vaccination. These receptors all come from a man aged 18 to 30 who received the YFV17D yellow fever vaccine.

This clonotype was detected many times. The chain has TRBV7-9 and TRBJ2-3; D unclear. CDR1 and CDR2 (germline): SEHNR, FQNEAQ (reference sequence). Trimming removed 2 bases from V and 0 bases from J, with 15 bases in between. The CDR3 is made up of 17 amino acids. The CDR3 bases are TGTGCCAGCAGCTTATCCCACGGAAGCTATAGCACAGATACGCAGTATTTT. Its protein product is CASSLSHGSYSTDTQYF.

The chain employs TRBV10-3 and TRBJ1-1, with no clear D. CDR1 and CDR2 from the germline V gene are ENHRY and SYGVKD. The V end was cut by 2 bases, the J end by 8 bases, with 9 bases between. The CDR3 consists of 12 residues. CDR3 sequence: CAISERPGEAFF. The DNA for the CDR3 is TGTGCCATCAGTGAGCGGCCAGGAGAAGCTTTCTTT.

The rearrangement joins TRBV7-2 to TRBJ2-1; tentative D call: TRBD1 (5 bases). Germline assignment: CDR1 SGHTA and CDR2 FQGNSA. CDR3 size: 15 residues. V lost 5 bases to trimming and J lost 9 bases, with 20 bases between them. The CDR3 here is CASSRGFSARSEQFF. The CDR3 DNA sequence: TGTGCCAGCAGCAGGGGATTTTCTGCGCGGTCTGAGCAGTTCTTC. Complete variable domain (other parts from reference TRBV7-2 and TRBJ2-1): GAGVSQSPSNKVTEKGKDVELRCDPISGHTALYWYRQSLGQGLEFLIYFQGNSAPDKSGLPSDRFSAERTGGSVSTLTIQRTQQEDSAVYLCASSRGFSARSEQFFGPGTRLTVL.

The chain combines TRBV18 with TRBJ2-1; 7 bases line up with TRBD2. V gave up 1 base and J gave up 7 bases; unmatched junction bases: 4. Germline V gives CDR1 KGHSH, CDR2 LQKENI. The length of the CDR3 is 14 residues. CDR3 coding DNA: TGTGCCAGCTCACCACTTCGGACTAGAAATGAGCAGTTCTTC. It is translated as CASSPLRTRNEQFF.

This clonotype was recorded at least ten times. The chain has TRBV7-9 and TRBJ1-1, with a possible D match to TRBD1 (6 bases). CDR1 is SEHNR, CDR2 FQNEAQ, per germline (reference sequence). The length of the CDR3 is 14 residues. With 5 bases removed from V and 4 bases from J, the gap between germline ends came to 14 bases. CDR3 in amino acids: CASSNPGRGTEAFF. The CDR3 DNA reads TGTGCCAGCAGCAACCCCGGCAGGGGCACTGAAGCTTTCTTT.

This clonotype has a handful of counts. This chain joins TRBV11-2 and TRBJ2-7, with D perhaps assigned TRBD1 or TRBD2 (5 bases each). V gave up 6 bases and J gave up 6 bases, with 12 bases separating them. The V gene's germline CDR1 is SGHAT and CDR2 FQNNGV. The CDR3 has 12 residues. The CDR3 loop reads CASRYPGTEQYF. The CDR3 DNA sequence: TGTGCCAGCAGATATCCAGGGACCGAGCAGTACTTC.

The V gene is TRBV7-2, the J gene TRBJ2-6, with D tentatively TRBD1 (5 bases). Per germline, CDR1 SGHTA and CDR2 FQGNSA. V was cut by 8 bases and J by 4 bases, with 15 bases left in between. The CDR3 has 15 residues. CDR3 sequence (DNA): TGTGCCAGCGAACCAGGGTTCAGAGGGGCCAACGTCCTGACTTTC. Protein sequence: CASEPGFRGANVLTF.

This clonotype was recorded at least ten times. The V gene is TRBV9, the J gene TRBJ1-3, with D uncertain. The germline V gene encodes CDR1 SGDLS and CDR2 YYNGEE. V was clipped by 0 bases and J by 0 bases, with 13 bases between them. The CDR3 runs 17 residues. CDR3 bases: TGTGCCAGCAGCGTAGTGTCAAATGCCTTCTCTGGAAACACCATATATTTT. It encodes CASSVVSNAFSGNTIYF.

This clonotype was detected many times. CDR3 sequence: CASSQDPVPGNTIYF. The CDR3 DNA reads TGCGCCAGCAGCCAAGACCCCGTGCCTGGAAACACCATATATTTT. The rearrangement joins TRBV4-3 to TRBJ1-3; the D is unclear. This CDR3 is 15 amino acids long. The V end lost 0 bases, the J end lost 2 bases, and 8 bases lay between the germline ends. Germline V lookup: CDR1 LGHNA, CDR2 YSLEER.

This clonotype has more than one count but fewer than ten. The V call is TRBV10-2, the J call TRBJ1-5; D is unresolved. Trimming stripped 9 bases from V and 0 bases from J, with 12 bases between. CDR3 length: 14 amino acids. Germline-derived CDR1 and CDR2 are WSHSY and SAAADI. The CDR3 is CASTATYSNQPQHF. The CDR3 coding sequence is TGCGCCAGTACGGCGACATATAGCAATCAGCCCCAGCATTTT.

This chain links TRBV6-5 with TRBJ1-4; TRBD1 might be the D (6 bases). The CDR3 spans 16 residues. V dropped 0 bases and J dropped 5 bases, with 13 bases sitting between them. In germline, CDR1 is MNHEY, CDR2 SVGAGI. Here the CDR3 DNA reads TGTGCCAGCAGTTACTCAGGAGGGGGATGGAATGAAAAACTGTTTTTT. Its translation is CASSYSGGGWNEKLFF.

This clonotype was picked up a small number of times. This chain links TRBV2 with TRBJ2-5, with TRBD2 matching over 8 bases. This CDR3 contains 12 residues. Germline CDR1 reads SNHLY; CDR2 reads FYNNEI. J was trimmed by 2 bases and V by 7 bases; bases with no gene match: 0. In DNA, the CDR3 is TGTGCCAGCAAGCGGGGGCAAGAGACCCAGTACTTC. Residues: CASKRGQETQYF.

The chain is built from TRBV5-4 and TRBJ2-3, with D possibly being TRBD2 (6 bases). CDR3 size: 16 residues. V was trimmed by 4 bases and J by 0 bases, leaving 15 bases between them. Germline CDR1 and CDR2: SGHNT and YYREEE (reference sequence). The CDR3 spells CASSPGASVSTDTQYF. The CDR3 coding sequence is TGTGCCAGCAGCCCCGGTGCTAGCGTCAGCACAGATACGCAGTATTTT.

At least ten counts were recorded for this clonotype. This chain uses TRBV5-1 with TRBJ2-2, with 7 bases aligning to TRBD1. This CDR3 is built from 15 residues. Germline trimming cut 6 bases from V and 0 bases from J; bases unmatched to any gene: 5. Germline CDR1 is SGHRS and CDR2 is YFSETQ. The CDR3 sequence is CASTRDSANTGELFF. Here the CDR3 DNA reads TGCGCCAGCACCCGGGACAGCGCGAACACCGGGGAGCTGTTTTTT.